This is a list of T cell receptor beta chains from one sample in a study of blood T cell repertoires in COVID-19. Repertoires were generated with immunoSEQ multiplex PCR, while TCRdb's copy carries only in-frame clones and drops some. The repertoire consists of around 300,000 clones, with approximately 88% occurring once and the leading ten covering 0.94%. Sequencing was done on a sample of peripheral blood. These receptors all stem from a middle-aged woman who had recovered from COVID-19. Each CDR3 is given with its conserved first and last residue. A D gene is named only where the DNA matches it firmly. For some rows the clone size is stated as once, few or many, or as a class when expanded; others skip it.

V gene	clone size	D gene	J gene	CDR3 protein	CDR3 DNA
TRBV10-3	few	TRBD1	TRBJ1-6	CAIRGQGSNSPLHF	TGTGCCATCAGAGGACAGGGGAGCAATTCACCCCTCCACTTT
TRBV30	.	TRBD1	TRBJ1-1	CAWRTGLNTEAFF	TGTGCCTGGAGGACAGGGTTAAACACTGAAGCTTTCTTT
TRBV29-1	.	TRBD1	TRBJ2-5	CSVGGTGVQETQYF	TGCAGCGTAGGCGGGACAGGCGTCCAAGAGACCCAGTACTTC
TRBV11-3	.	TRBD2	TRBJ2-2	CASSRRTSLSNTGELFF	TGTGCCAGCAGCAGAAGGACTAGCCTATCGAACACCGGGGAGCTGTTTTTT
TRBV29-1	.	TRBD1	TRBJ2-5	CSVEGYRGRGETQYF	TGCAGCGTTGAAGGTTACAGGGGGCGGGGAGAGACCCAGTACTTC
TRBV19	.	TRBD1	TRBJ1-6	CASSRDRVDSPLHF	TGTGCCAGTAGTCGGGACAGGGTTGATTCACCCCTCCACTTT
TRBV7-9	.	.	TRBJ2-1	CASSPGGRYNEQFF	TGTGCCAGCAGCCCCGGAGGCCGCTACAATGAGCAGTTCTTC
TRBV19	.	.	TRBJ2-2	CASSIPYERSGTPNTGELFF	TGTGCCAGTAGTATACCTTACGAACGTAGCGGAACCCCGAACACCGGGGAGCTGTTTTTT
TRBV24-1	.	.	TRBJ2-3	CATSGLRDLGQHTDTQYF	TGTGCCACCAGTGGACTGAGGGACCTAGGACAGCACACAGATACGCAGTATTTT
TRBV5-1	.	.	TRBJ2-7	CASSLAGGTYEQYF	TGCGCCAGCAGCTTGGCCGGCGGTACATACGAGCAGTACTTC
TRBV9	.	TRBD2	TRBJ2-7	CASSVDPGGTYEQYF	TGTGCCAGCAGCGTAGACCCGGGAGGAACCTACGAGCAGTACTTC
TRBV28	.	TRBD2	TRBJ2-7	CASTESGRAYEQYF	TGTGCCAGCACCGAAAGCGGGAGGGCCTACGAGCAGTACTTC